These 27 T cell receptor beta chains came from one sample sequenced in a study of response to subunit inactivated influenza vaccine. TCRdb ran MiXCR on the RT-PCR reads and lists one entry per CDR3 protein. The table lists under 850,000 distinct CDR3 sequences, roughly 20% of them singletons. The sequences come from PBMCs from blood, collected 5 days after vaccination. The receptors shown here come from a man aged 50-59 years who received an inactivated influenza vaccine.

The chain combines TRBV15 with TRBJ2-1; 7 bases are a match to TRBD1. This CDR3 has 14 residues. Germline V gene lookup returns CDR1 LNHNV and CDR2 YYDKDF (reference sequence). The ends lost 4 bases at V and 9 bases at J; junction bases unmatched: 9. CDR3 coding DNA: TGTGCCACCAGCACACGACAGGGCCACGTTGAGCAGTTCTTC. Amino acids: CATSTRQGHVEQFF.

The chain is built from TRBV5-5 and TRBJ2-1; tentatively, D is TRBD2 (6 bases). From germline, CDR1 is SGHKS and CDR2 YYEKEE (reference sequence). This CDR3 has 16 amino acids. V dropped 4 bases and J dropped 4 bases, with 18 bases sitting between them. CDR3 nucleotides: TGTGCCAGCAGCCCCGGATTAACGGGAGAGTACAATGAGCAGTTCTTC. Translating gives CASSPGLTGEYNEQFF.

In its sample, this clonotype was seen a few times. CDR3 sequence: CASSLVPSGGSTYEQYF. For the CDR3, the DNA is TGCGCCAGCAGCTTGGTTCCTAGCGGGGGTTCCACCTACGAGCAGTACTTC. The V call is TRBV5-1, the J call TRBJ2-7, with 10 bases lining up with TRBD2. The germline V gene has CDR1 SGHRS and CDR2 YFSETQ. CDR3 size: 17 residues. With 0 bases clipped from V and 2 bases from J, the junction kept 8 bases outside the gene matches.

The rearrangement links TRBV20-1 to TRBJ2-7; 15 nucleotides agree with TRBD2. CDR1 DFQATT and CDR2 SNEGSKA come from the germline V gene (reference sequence). This CDR3 comprises 16 residues. The V and J ends lost 1 base and 4 bases, in that order; junction bases with no gene match: 5. The CDR3 nucleotides are TGCAGTGCTAGAGGGACTAGCGGGGGGGCCTTATACGAGCAGTACTTC. It encodes CSARGTSGGALYEQYF.

This clonotype was seen only a few times. V usage is TRBV5-1 and J usage is TRBJ1-1; 8 positions agree with TRBD1. After removal of 0 bases from V and 10 bases from J, the junction contained 11 bases not matched to a gene. The CDR3 has 15 residues. Germline V lookup: CDR1 SGHRS, CDR2 YFSETQ. CDR3 protein: CASSLGNDRGGGAFF. CDR3 sequence (DNA): TGCGCCAGCAGCTTGGGGAACGACAGGGGCGGCGGAGCTTTCTTT.

This clonotype appeared a few times. The V call is TRBV7-9, the J call TRBJ2-3; D ambiguous. Germline CDR1 SEHNR, CDR2 FQNEAQ (reference sequence). The V gene lost 2 bases and the J gene lost 1 base, with 7 bases spanning the gap. The CDR3 totals 14 residues. CDR3 residues: CASSLLWGTDTQYF. CDR3 DNA: TGTGCCAGCAGCTTATTGTGGGGCACAGATACGCAGTATTTT.

This chain connects TRBV27 to TRBJ2-7; TRBD1 matches 7 bases. The CDR3 is 15 amino acids. Trimming cost V 8 bases and J 3 bases; bases outside gene matches: 13. Looked up from germline, CDR1 is MNHEY and CDR2 is SMNVEV (reference sequence). DNA for the CDR3: TGTGCCAGCTTAGGACTCAGGGGGACCGTCTACGAGCAGTACTTC. Its protein product is CASLGLRGTVYEQYF.

The chain carries TRBV15 and TRBJ2-7; D gene ambiguous. V was shortened by 4 bases and J by 1 base, with 11 bases between the two germline ends. This CDR3 has 14 amino acids. From germline, CDR1 is LNHNV and CDR2 YYDKDF (reference sequence). The CDR3 loop is CATSTRLSSYEQYF. The CDR3 nucleotides read TGTGCCACCAGCACTCGACTTAGTTCCTACGAGCAGTACTTC. The full variable domain, completed using reference TRBV15 and TRBJ2-7, is DAMVIQNPRYQVTQFGKPVTLSCSQTLNHNVMYWYQQKSSQAPKLLFHYYDKDFNNEADTPDNFQSRRPNTSFCFLDIRSPGLGDTAMYLCATSTRLSSYEQYFGPGTRLTVT.

This chain links TRBV29-1 with TRBJ1-3; TRBD1 matches at 7 bases. Germline V gene sequence: CDR1 SQVTM, CDR2 ANQGSEA. The CDR3 contains 14 residues. With V trimmed by 6 bases and J by 0 bases, 5 bases remained unmatched. This chain's CDR3 is CSVTGTASGNTIYF. The CDR3, as DNA: TGCAGCGTCACCGGGACAGCCTCTGGAAACACCATATATTTT.

In the case of this clonotype: Without the conserved terminal phenylalanine or tryptophan, this CDR3 likely stems from a read error. No DNA is shown, since the ends of the CDR3 on it are uncertain; the CDR3 is the one TCRdb lists. The V gene is TRBV28, the J gene TRBJ2-4; TRBD1, the table's D call, lacks a check against the DNA. The CDR3 spans 12 residues, counting both ends. Germline V gene data show CDR1 as MDHEN and CDR2 as SYDVKM. Here the CDR3 reads CAGTGHGFRFGV.

The chain combines TRBV29-1 with TRBJ1-1; weak D call: TRBD1 (5 bases). Trimming stripped 3 bases from V and 4 bases from J, with 12 bases between. The CDR3 length is 13 residues. Germline values: CDR1 SQVTM, CDR2 ANQGSEA. Written as DNA, the CDR3 is TGCAGCGTTGAGGGGGGTTGGGGCACTGAAGCTTTCTTT. Translated: CSVEGGWGTEAFF.

This sequence joins TRBV7-2 and TRBJ2-5; TRBD1 matches at 7 bases. J was trimmed by 2 bases and V by 10 bases; bases with no gene match: 10. The CDR3 contains 14 residues. CDR1 is SGHTA, CDR2 FQGNSA, per germline. The CDR3, as DNA: TGTGCCACGTTCTTAGGGGGCTCTCAAGAGACCCAGTACTTC. This translates into CATFLGGSQETQYF. Together with reference TRBV7-2 and TRBJ2-5, the CDR3 gives the full variable domain: GAGVSQSPSNKVTEKGKDVELRCDPISGHTALYWYRQSLGQGLEFLIYFQGNSAPDKSGLPSDRFSAERTGGSVSTLTIQRTQQEDSAVYLCATFLGGSQETQYFGPGTRLLVL.

This clonotype was seen only a few times. V and J are TRBV5-1 and TRBJ2-5; TRBD2 matches 12 bases. Trimming cost V 2 bases and J 5 bases; bases outside gene matches: 1. Germline V gene lookup returns CDR1 SGHRS and CDR2 YFSETQ. The CDR3 has 14 amino acids. The CDR3 loop is CASSFTSGRETQYF. The DNA for the CDR3 is TGCGCCAGCAGCTTCACTAGCGGGAGGGAGACCCAGTACTTC.

This clonotype was seen at least ten times. This chain connects TRBV20-1 to TRBJ2-3; D unresolved. CDR1 is DFQATT and CDR2 is SNEGSKA in the germline V gene (reference sequence). The length of the CDR3 is 12 residues. With 1 base removed from V and 6 bases from J, the gap between germline ends came to 8 bases. CDR3 sequence (DNA): TGCAGTGCTAGAGTAATAGGGGATACGCAGTATTTT. As protein: CSARVIGDTQYF.

This clonotype has more than one count but fewer than ten. This chain joins TRBV20-1 and TRBJ2-7; 9 bases align to TRBD2. Germline loops: CDR1 DFQATT, CDR2 SNEGSKA (reference sequence). The length of the CDR3 is 18 residues. V trimming: 0 bases; J trimming: 3 bases; junction bases outside the gene matches: 15. CDR3 residues: CSAREIVVTREGLYEQYF. The CDR3 DNA reads TGCAGTGCTAGAGAAATTGTCGTAACGCGGGAGGGCCTCTACGAGCAGTACTTC.

There are a few counts of this clonotype. J is TRBJ1-2 and V is TRBV7-9, with TRBD1 as a possible D gene (5 bases). Germline V gene data show CDR1 as SEHNR and CDR2 as FQNEAQ (reference sequence). V lost 1 base, J lost 4 bases, and 16 bases lay in between. This CDR3 has 16 amino acids. The CDR3 nucleotides read TGTGCCAGCAGCTTAGGATTGGCAGGGCATGGCTATGGCTACACCTTC. This codes for CASSLGLAGHGYGYTF.

The V call is TRBV18, the J call TRBJ2-7; D uncertain. CDR3 size: 18 residues. Germline assignment: CDR1 KGHSH and CDR2 LQKENI. V lost 3 bases and J lost 5, with 26 bases in between. The CDR3 here is CASSPGSQVQLLIDEQYF. The DNA of the CDR3 is TGTGCCAGCTCACCCGGTTCCCAGGTCCAACTCCTAATCGACGAGCAGTACTTC. The variable domain in full, with the rest retrieved from reference TRBV18 and TRBJ2-7, is NAGVMQNPRHLVRRRGQEARLRCSPMKGHSHVYWYRQLPEEGLKFMVYLQKENIIDESGMPKERFSAEFPKEGPSILRIQQVVRGDSAAYFCASSPGSQVQLLIDEQYFGPGTRLTVT.

The chain links TRBV7-2 to TRBJ2-1, with 9 bases matching TRBD2. The germline V gene encodes CDR1 SGHTA and CDR2 FQGNSA. V lost 1 base to trimming and J lost 4 bases; unmatched junction nucleotides: 5. The CDR3 length is 16 residues. The CDR3: CASSLVLAGFYNEQFF. DNA for the CDR3: TGTGCCAGCAGCTTAGTCCTAGCGGGGTTTTACAATGAGCAGTTCTTC.

J is TRBJ1-1 and V is TRBV25-1; D is unclear. The V gene lost 3 bases and the J gene lost 4 bases, with 12 bases spanning the gap. The CDR3 covers 14 residues. Germline CDR1 and CDR2: MGHDK and SYGVNS. CDR3 sequence reads: CASSDADRSTEAFF. DNA for the CDR3: TGTGCCAGCAGTGATGCCGATAGGAGCACTGAAGCTTTCTTT.

There are a few counts of this clonotype. The genes are TRBV4-3 and TRBJ2-7, with 8 bases matching TRBD1. CDR1 is LGHNA and CDR2 is YSLEER in the germline V gene. The CDR3 is made up of 15 amino acids. V gave up 2 bases and J gave up 1 base; unmatched junction bases: 4. The CDR3 spells CASSQQTGESYEQYF. The CDR3 DNA reads TGCGCCAGCAGCCAACAGACAGGGGAGTCCTACGAGCAGTACTTC.

The V and J genes are TRBV5-6 and TRBJ2-5; possibly TRBD1 or TRBD2 for D (5 bases each). Looked up from germline, CDR1 is SGHDT and CDR2 is YYEEEE. Trimming removed 0 bases from V and 7 bases from J, with 10 bases in between. CDR3 length: 13 amino acids. CDR3 DNA sequence: TGTGCCAGCAGCTTGGGGGACCCGGGGACCCAGTACTTC. It yields the protein CASSLGDPGTQYF. The complete variable domain, with remaining parts taken from reference TRBV5-6 and TRBJ2-5, reads DAGVTQSPTHLIKTRGQQVTLRCSPKSGHDTVSWYQQALGQGPQFIFQYYEEEERQRGNFPDRFSGHQFPNYSSELNVNALLLGDSALYLCASSLGDPGTQYFGPGTRLLVL.

This clonotype was seen at least ten times. The gene calls are TRBV20-1 and TRBJ2-1; D is unresolved. Trimming left V 5 bases short and J 15 bases short, with 14 bases between. CDR1 and CDR2 from the germline V gene are DFQATT and SNEGSKA (reference sequence). This CDR3 has 10 amino acids. CDR3 bases: TGCAGTGCTCTATTGCGATATCCGTTCTTC. This translates into CSALLRYPFF.

This chain links TRBV7-2 with TRBJ2-5, with 8 bases lining up with TRBD2. Per germline, CDR1 SGHTA and CDR2 FQGNSA. This CDR3 contains 16 residues. J lost 0 bases, V lost 5 bases, and 8 bases had no gene match. CDR3 region: CASSPILAGHQETQYF. CDR3 bases: TGTGCCAGCAGCCCCATCCTAGCGGGCCACCAAGAGACCCAGTACTTC.

This clonotype showed up many times. The chain employs TRBV12-3 or TRBV12-4 and TRBJ2-1; D gene ambiguous. There are 11 residues in the CDR3. Trimming took off 5 bases at V and 12 bases at J, with 11 bases between the two ends. The DNA of the CDR3 is TGTGCCAGCAGTCCCCGCCTCGGGCAGTTCTTC. This sequence encodes CASSPRLGQFF.

This sequence joins TRBV28 and TRBJ1-1; D may be TRBD1 (5 bases). This CDR3 region has 14 residues. The germline V and J ends were trimmed by 7 bases and 0 bases, with 12 bases remaining between them. From germline, CDR1 is MDHEN and CDR2 SYDVKM. Here the CDR3 reads CASTLGPVNTEAFF. CDR3 nucleotide sequence: TGTGCCAGCACCTTGGGACCGGTGAACACTGAAGCTTTCTTT.

This clonotype was detected a few times. The chain uses TRBV7-8 and TRBJ2-1, with 7 bases identical to TRBD1. The trim removed 5 bases at V and 5 bases at J, leaving 6 bases unmatched. Germline CDR1 SGHVS, CDR2 FQNEAQ. The CDR3 totals 14 residues. The CDR3 protein is CASSGRDSNNEQFF. The CDR3 bases are TGTGCCAGCAGCGGCCGGGACAGCAACAATGAGCAGTTCTTC.

The sample holds many counts of this clonotype. The chain uses TRBV20-1 and TRBJ2-7; 12 bases match TRBD2. CDR1 and CDR2 (germline): DFQATT, SNEGSKA (reference sequence). The CDR3 length is 13 residues. The trim removed 4 bases at V and 7 bases at J, leaving 5 bases unmatched. The CDR3 DNA reads TGCAGTGCTATACCTAGCGGGAGGGGTGAGCAGTACTTC. Residues: CSAIPSGRGEQYF.